The 15 T cell receptor beta chains below were found in one sample sequenced in a study of OX40 agonist ivuxolimab in advanced cancers. Sequencing used immunoSEQ multiplex PCR; TCRdb keeps in-frame clones, though not all of them. The table lists about 80,000 clones, 84% of them singletons. Sequencing used CD4+ or CD8+ T cells sorted from blood, obtained in a trial of the OX40 agonist ivuxolimab. The receptors derive from an adult with an advanced solid tumor such as melanoma, head and neck, liver or kidney cancer.

CDR3 residues: CAISESGANYGYTF. CDR3 in DNA: TGTGCCATCAGTGAGTCGGGGGCTAACTATGGCTACACCTTC. This chain uses TRBV10-3 with TRBJ1-2; perhaps TRBD1 as D (5 bases). Trimming took 0 bases from V and 0 from J, leaving 5 bases between them. The germline gives CDR1 ENHRY, CDR2 SYGVKD. The CDR3 extends over 14 amino acids.

The V and J genes are TRBV29-1 and TRBJ2-3; D is unresolved. Germline values: CDR1 SQVTM, CDR2 ANQGSEA. The ends were cut back, 0 bases at V and 5 bases at J, with 27 bases in the middle. The CDR3 totals 19 residues. In DNA form, the CDR3 reads TGCAGCGTTGAAGATCCCAACATGCGACTTGGCCCGGGTGGAGATACGCAGTATTTT. Translation: CSVEDPNMRLGPGGDTQYF.

The CDR3 nucleotides are TGTGCCAGCAGTTGGGAACAGGGACCTAATGAAAAACTGTTTTTT. It yields the protein CASSWEQGPNEKLFF. This chain uses TRBV28 with TRBJ1-4; D might be TRBD1 (6 bases). The CDR3 is 15 residues long. The V end lost 4 bases, the J end lost 3 bases, and 12 bases lay between the germline ends. Germline CDR1 and CDR2: MDHEN and SYDVKM.

The chain couples TRBV27 to TRBJ2-1, with 12 nucleotides matching TRBD2. This CDR3 is 17 amino acids long. Germline CDR1 is MNHEY and CDR2 is SMNVEV (reference sequence). The trim removed 4 bases at V and 6 bases at J, leaving 10 bases unmatched. Here the CDR3 reads CASSSRLAGENFNEQFF. The CDR3 DNA is TGTGCCAGCAGTTCCCGACTAGCGGGAGAAAATTTCAATGAGCAGTTCTTC.

This rearrangement joins TRBV15 to TRBJ2-2, with D possibly being TRBD2 (6 bases). The V gene's germline CDR1 is LNHNV and CDR2 YYDKDF (reference sequence). The length of the CDR3 is 16 residues. Deletions cut 0 bases from V and 2 bases from J, with 10 bases between. The CDR3 spells CATSRDLGGNTGELFF. The CDR3 DNA sequence: TGTGCCACCAGCAGAGATCTCGGGGGAAACACCGGGGAGCTGTTTTTT.

The V and J genes are TRBV29-1 and TRBJ1-1; 8 bases line up with TRBD1. The CDR3 has 11 residues. The V gene end was trimmed by 8 bases and the J gene end by 5 bases; junction bases not matched to a gene: 4. Germline V gives CDR1 SQVTM, CDR2 ANQGSEA. The DNA of the CDR3 is TGCAGCCTCCAGGGGGCGACTGAAGCTTTCTTT. It specifies CSLQGATEAFF.

The chain carries TRBV23-1 and TRBJ2-5; the match to TRBD2 covers 7 bases. TRBV23-1 carries the ORF label, with uncertain function. The CDR3 consists of 15 residues. V dropped 6 bases and J dropped 4; count of bases not matched to a gene: 11. The CDR3 protein is CASSGARAGTETQYF. DNA for the CDR3: TGCGCCAGCAGCGGTGCCCGAGCGGGGACAGAGACCCAGTACTTC.

The chain recombines TRBV5-6 with TRBJ2-7; D call uncertain. The germline V and J ends were trimmed by 5 bases and 2 bases, with 8 bases remaining between them. Germline V lookup: CDR1 SGHDT, CDR2 YYEEEE. CDR3 size: 12 residues. CDR3 sequence reads: CASRSGAYEQYF. CDR3 bases: TGTGCCAGCAGGTCTGGGGCCTACGAGCAGTACTTC.

The gene calls are TRBV25-1 and TRBJ1-1, with D uncertain. The CDR3 runs to 17 residues. Trimming left V 2 bases short and J 5 bases short, with 21 bases between. Germline CDR1 is MGHDK and CDR2 is SYGVNS. CDR3 protein: CASSEGEEGLRETEAFF. CDR3 coding DNA: TGTGCCAGCAGTGAAGGGGAGGAAGGTCTCCGGGAGACTGAAGCTTTCTTT. Using reference TRBV25-1 and TRBJ1-1 for the parts outside the CDR3, the full variable domain is EADIYQTPRYLVIGTGKKITLECSQTMGHDKMYWYQQDPGMELHLIHYSYGVNSTEKGDLSSESTVSRIRTEHFPLTLESARPSHTSQYLCASSEGEEGLRETEAFFGQGTRLTVV.

The chain combines TRBV18 with TRBJ1-5; no definite D call. Trimming stripped 5 bases from V and 4 bases from J, with 12 bases between. CDR1 and CDR2 (germline): KGHSH, LQKENI. This CDR3 spans 14 amino acids. The CDR3 bases are TGTGCCAGCTCATACAAATCAGAGAATCAGCCCCAGCATTTT. Amino acid sequence: CASSYKSENQPQHF.

V and J are TRBV6-5 and TRBJ2-5; no reliable D call. The ends were cut back, 0 bases at V and 4 bases at J, with 12 bases in the middle. The CDR3 runs to 15 residues. Germline V gives CDR1 MNHEY, CDR2 SVGAGI. The CDR3 reads CASSYSPSTLETQYF. CDR3 nucleotides: TGTGCCAGCAGTTACTCCCCCTCAACTCTAGAGACCCAGTACTTC.

The gene calls are TRBV11-3 and TRBJ2-5; possible D gene TRBD1, 6 bases. The CDR3 length is 16 residues. CDR1 is SGHNT, CDR2 YENEEA, per germline. With 1 base removed from V and 5 bases from J, the gap between germline ends came to 17 bases. The CDR3 here is CASSLGDTGPGETQYF. DNA of the CDR3: TGTGCCAGCAGCTTAGGGGACACCGGCCCGGGGGAGACCCAGTACTTC. The full variable domain, its missing parts supplied by reference TRBV11-3 and TRBJ2-5, is EAGVVQSPRYKIIEKKQPVAFWCNPISGHNTLYWYLQNLGQGPELLIRYENEEAVDDSQLPKDRFSAERLKGVDSTLKIQPAELGDSAVYLCASSLGDTGPGETQYFGPGTRLLVL.

The V call is TRBV7-6, the J call TRBJ2-2; D ambiguous. Germline values: CDR1 SGHVS, CDR2 FNYEAQ. Trimming took 2 bases from V and 2 from J, leaving 6 bases between them. CDR3 length: 14 amino acids. In DNA, the CDR3 is TGTGCCAGCAGCTTAATGGGTAACACCGGGGAGCTGTTTTTT. This sequence encodes CASSLMGNTGELFF.

The chain carries TRBV2 and TRBJ2-3, with TRBD2 matching over 10 bases. There are 16 residues in the CDR3. Germline values: CDR1 SNHLY, CDR2 FYNNEI. Trimming removed 6 bases from V and 5 bases from J; junction bases left unmatched: 11. The CDR3 protein is CASSPALAGVKDTQYF. Written as DNA, the CDR3 is TGTGCCAGCAGCCCAGCCCTAGCGGGAGTAAAAGATACGCAGTATTTT.

The chain carries TRBV7-9 and TRBJ1-4; 11 bases are shared with TRBD1. Germline V lookup: CDR1 SEHNR, CDR2 FQNEAQ (reference sequence). The CDR3 covers 19 residues. V shed 2 bases, J shed 3 bases, and the junction held 11 bases outside the gene matches. The CDR3 sequence: CASSLPPGQGERANEKLFF. In nucleotides, the CDR3 is TGTGCCAGCAGCTTACCTCCGGGACAGGGGGAAAGGGCTAATGAAAAACTGTTTTTT.